This TCR beta chain was obtained from a study of cytomegalovirus exposure and HLA in healthy donors. Overall study context: Across a few hundred genotyped donors, about 80% landed in the Caucasian-associated ancestry cluster. Points from the study as a whole: Other equally common chains were less clonally expanded than HLA-associated TCR beta chains, a later analysis showed. The study assumed roughly uniform donor sequencing depth for presence/absence analyses.

Donors likely had unrecorded immune exposures despite being nominally healthy when sampled. The CDR3 sequence is 15 residues long. V was cut by 0 bases and J by 5 bases, with 16 bases left in between. Germline V gives CDR1 GTSNPN, CDR2 SVGIG (reference sequence). In the PCR, 60 Vbeta and 13 Jbeta primers were used. The repertoire was sequenced with immunoSEQ multiplex PCR; TCRdb's copy has only in-frame clones and lacks some. The data hold 210,000 or so clones, with roughly 84% observed a single time. Points on this clone: Its target is not known.

The genes are TRBV30 and TRBJ2-5; TRBD2 might be the D (5 bases). This TCR came from a girl aged 2-10 years in good health and CMV-seronegative. The material sequenced was PBMCs. This chain's CDR3 is CAWSVRLRGLETQYF. CDR3 bases: TGTGCCTGGAGTGTACGCCTCCGCGGGCTGGAGACCCAGTACTTC.